These 18 T cell receptor beta chains originate from one sample sequenced in a study of blood T cell repertoires in COVID-19. Some clones are missing from TCRdb's copy, which holds only in-frame ones; the method was immunoSEQ multiplex PCR. The sample lists some 100,000 clones; 85% were seen once. The sequenced material came from peripheral blood. The receptors here all came from a woman aged 70 to 79 with active or convalescent COVID-19.

CDR3 sequence reads: CASSLAGTGIYGYTF. The CDR3 nucleotides read TGTGCCAGCAGCTTAGCTGGCACGGGGATCTATGGCTACACCTTC. The V gene is TRBV11-3, the J gene TRBJ1-2, with D uncertain. Per the germline V gene, CDR1 is SGHNT and CDR2 is YENEEA. The CDR3 totals 15 residues. V lost 1 base and J lost 4, with 13 bases in between.

This clone was detected a few times. The CDR3 DNA follows: TGTGCCACCAGTGCAGGGGCTGGCAATCAGCCCCAGCATTTT. As protein: CATSAGAGNQPQHF. The chain carries TRBV24-1 and TRBJ1-5; maybe TRBD1 (6 bases). Germline CDR1 is KGHDR and CDR2 is SFDVKD. The CDR3 runs to 14 residues. V was cut by 5 bases and J by 2 bases, with 9 bases left in between.

This clone was seen a handful of times. The chain employs TRBV18 and TRBJ1-1, with TRBD1 as a possible D gene (5 bases). V lost 6 bases and J lost 1, with 15 bases in between. CDR1 and CDR2 from the germline V gene are KGHSH and LQKENI. The CDR3 extends over 15 amino acids. CDR3 sequence: CASSLQRQPNTEAFF. Here the CDR3 DNA reads TGTGCCAGCTCCCTACAAAGACAGCCGAACACTGAAGCTTTCTTT. The full variable domain, rest sourced from reference TRBV18 and TRBJ1-1, is NAGVMQNPRHLVRRRGQEARLRCSPMKGHSHVYWYRQLPEEGLKFMVYLQKENIIDESGMPKERFSAEFPKEGPSILRIQQVVRGDSAAYFCASSLQRQPNTEAFFGQGTRLTVV.

On this clone: Other DNA sequences in the sample encode the same CDR3. This chain links TRBV5-1 with TRBJ2-1; 9 positions match TRBD1. CDR1 and CDR2 (germline): SGHRS, YFSETQ. The CDR3 loop spans 15 amino acids. Trimming cost V 2 bases and J 3 bases; bases outside gene matches: 3. CDR3 region: CASSLQGAGYNEQFF. In DNA form, the CDR3 reads TGCGCCAGCAGCTTACAGGGGGCGGGCTACAATGAGCAGTTCTTC.

This chain uses TRBV13 with TRBJ2-7, with 7 positions matching TRBD2. The length of the CDR3 is 17 residues. From germline, CDR1 is PRHDT and CDR2 FYEKMQ (reference sequence). The V and J ends lost 0 bases and 0 bases, in that order; junction bases with no gene match: 8. The CDR3 sequence: CASSLGGLADTSYEQYF. The CDR3 bases are TGTGCCAGCAGCTTAGGTGGTCTAGCGGATACCTCCTACGAGCAGTACTTC.

This clone was seen only once. The chain combines TRBV30 with TRBJ1-1, with TRBD1 matching 9 bases. Germline V gene sequence: CDR1 GTSNPN, CDR2 SVGIG (reference sequence). CDR3 length: 14 residues. The V segment lost 2 bases and the J segment 7 bases; nucleotides outside the gene matches: 8. DNA for the CDR3: TGTGCCTGGAGTCCCGGGACAGGGAACCATGAAGCTTTCTTT. Protein: CAWSPGTGNHEAFF.

V is TRBV30 and J is TRBJ1-2; D call uncertain. The CDR3 loop spans 11 amino acids. Germline lookup yields CDR1 GTSNPN and CDR2 SVGIG (reference sequence). V was shortened by 2 bases and J by 7 bases, with 8 bases between the two germline ends. The CDR3 DNA reads as TGTGCCTGGAGTCCGGGTGTTGGCTACACCTTC. This sequence encodes CAWSPGVGYTF.

The V call is TRBV5-6, the J call TRBJ1-6, with 8 bases aligning to TRBD1. CDR3 length: 17 residues. CDR1 and CDR2 from the germline V gene are SGHDT and YYEEEE. With 1 base clipped from V and 8 bases from J, the junction kept 11 bases outside the gene matches. CDR3 nucleotide sequence: TGTGCCAGCAGCTTGTGGGGCTGGACAGGGTCGGATTCACCCCTCCACTTT. Translation gives CASSLWGWTGSDSPLHF.

The V gene is TRBV5-1, the J gene TRBJ1-1; D is perhaps TRBD1 (5 bases). The V gene's germline CDR1 is SGHRS and CDR2 YFSETQ. The ends were cut back, 3 bases at V and 1 base at J, with 10 bases in the middle. The CDR3 loop spans 14 amino acids. The CDR3 sequence: CASSWTTGNTEAFF. The DNA for the CDR3 is TGCGCCAGCAGCTGGACAACAGGGAACACTGAAGCTTTCTTT.

The V and J genes are TRBV9 and TRBJ1-2; no definite D call. V was pared by 5 bases and J by 4 bases, with 18 bases between. Germline CDR1 is SGDLS and CDR2 is YYNGEE. CDR3 size: 15 residues. CDR3 sequence reads: CASRGMLLGGYGYTF. For the CDR3, the DNA is TGTGCCAGCAGGGGCATGCTCCTTGGTGGCTATGGCTACACCTTC.

V and J are TRBV18 and TRBJ1-1; weak D call: TRBD1 (5 bases). The germline gives CDR1 KGHSH, CDR2 LQKENI. The CDR3 is 16 amino acids. The V gene lost 1 base and the J gene lost 1 base, with 13 bases spanning the gap. CDR3: CASSPLTTGGNTEAFF. CDR3 bases: TGTGCCAGCTCACCACTCACAACGGGGGGGAACACTGAAGCTTTCTTT.

The chain employs TRBV5-1 and TRBJ2-3; D unclear. Trimming cost V 0 bases and J 4 bases, with 6 bases left between them. In germline, CDR1 is SGHRS, CDR2 YFSETQ. The CDR3 sequence is 13 residues long. The chain's CDR3 is CASSLVLSDTQYF. The CDR3 coding sequence is TGCGCCAGCAGCTTGGTCCTTTCAGATACGCAGTATTTT.

This rearrangement joins TRBV6-5 to TRBJ1-1; 7 nucleotides align to TRBD1. CDR3 length: 16 amino acids. Germline CDR1 MNHEY, CDR2 SVGAGI. Trimming removed 4 bases from V and 11 bases from J; junction bases left unmatched: 19. In DNA form, the CDR3 reads TGTGCCAGCAGTTCCCCCAGGGGGACACTAGATACCGGCGCTTTCTTT. Translation: CASSSPRGTLDTGAFF.

The chain joins TRBV7-2 to TRBJ2-3; maybe TRBD1 (5 bases). The CDR3 loop spans 14 amino acids. V was pared by 2 bases and J by 2 bases, with 8 bases between. Per germline, CDR1 SGHTA and CDR2 FQGNSA. This CDR3 reads CASSLKGPTDTQYF. The DNA for the CDR3 is TGTGCCAGCAGCTTAAAGGGGCCCACAGATACGCAGTATTTT.

The rearrangement uses TRBV3-1 (or the pseudogene TRBV3-2) and TRBJ2-7; 14 bases are shared with TRBD2. Looked up from germline, CDR1 is LGHDT and CDR2 is YNNKEL (reference sequence). J gave up 2 bases and V 2 bases, and 2 bases lay outside the gene matches. The CDR3 is 16 residues long. In DNA form, the CDR3 reads TGTGCCAGCAGCCAACTGGGACTAGCGGGAGCCTACGAGCAGTACTTC. Protein sequence: CASSQLGLAGAYEQYF.

The V call is TRBV5-1, the J call TRBJ2-7; D ambiguous. CDR1 and CDR2 (germline): SGHRS, YFSETQ. V lost 5 bases and J 1 base, leaving 16 bases between the germline ends. The CDR3 contains 15 residues. This CDR3 reads CASSSQSGGSYEQYF. The DNA for the CDR3 is TGCGCCAGCAGTTCCCAGTCTGGCGGTTCCTACGAGCAGTACTTC.

The CDR3: CASAIGGNTDTQYF. DNA for the CDR3: TGTGCCAGTGCAATAGGGGGAAACACAGATACGCAGTATTTT. This chain connects TRBV5-4 to TRBJ2-3, with D maybe TRBD1 (6 bases). V dropped 8 bases and J dropped 2 bases, with 15 bases sitting between them. The germline CDR1 and CDR2 sequences are SGHNT and YYREEE (reference sequence). CDR3 size: 14 residues.

The CDR3: CASSLEWGDKYQPQHF. CDR3 DNA sequence: TGTGCCAGCAGCTTAGAGTGGGGGGATAAGTATCAGCCCCAGCATTTT. The chain combines TRBV7-2 with TRBJ1-5; D possibly corresponds to TRBD1 (5 bases). This CDR3 comprises 16 residues. Germline V lookup: CDR1 SGHTA, CDR2 FQGNSA. The ends were cut back, 1 base at V and 5 bases at J, with 15 bases in the middle.